The rows below give T cell receptor beta chains drawn from one sample of a study of graft-versus-host responses after intestinal transplantation. For these TCRs, the target antigens are not known. Some clones are missing from TCRdb's copy, which holds only in-frame ones; the method was immunoSEQ multiplex PCR. The table shows around 110,000 clones, with 90% to 95% occurring only once. The material was unstimulated CD8+ T cells sorted from spleen or lymph node cells, obtained before transplant. The receptors were sampled from a human donor who was the organ donor for an intestinal transplant. Each CDR3 is given with its conserved first and last residue. Fields, in order: V gene, J gene, D gene, clone size, CDR3 DNA, CDR3 protein. A D gene is named only where the DNA matches it firmly. A clone size is listed for some rows: how often the clone was seen (once, few, many), or a class if it is expanded.

V: TRBV2
J: TRBJ1-1
D: NA
size: NA
DNA: TGTGCCAGCAGTGAAGGTGGGGCAGGGACTGAAGCTTTCTTT
CDR3: CASSEGGAGTEAFF

V: TRBV30
J: TRBJ1-2
D: NA
size: NA
DNA: TGTGCCTGGAGTGTACTGGGAAGGGAGAGCTATGGCTACACCTTC
CDR3: CAWSVLGRESYGYTF

V: TRBV4-3
J: TRBJ2-2
D: NA
size: NA
DNA: TGCGCCAGCAGCCAAGGTTTAACTAGCATTACCGGGGAGCTGTTTTTT
CDR3: CASSQGLTSITGELFF

V: TRBV19
J: TRBJ1-1
D: TRBD1
size: NA
DNA: TGTGCCAGTAGTATAGCCGGGACAGCGAACACTGAAGCTTTCTTT
CDR3: CASSIAGTANTEAFF

V: TRBV30
J: TRBJ2-1
D: NA
size: NA
DNA: TGTGCCTGGAGTGTATCAAGCGGGTGGGATGAGCAGTTCTTC
CDR3: CAWSVSSGWDEQFF

V: TRBV5-6
J: TRBJ1-1
D: NA
size: NA
DNA: TGTGCCAGCAGCTTGGGAGCGGGCACTGAAGCTTTCTTT
CDR3: CASSLGAGTEAFF

V: TRBV30
J: TRBJ1-5
D: NA
size: NA
DNA: TGTGCCTGGAGTGTATCGGGGGGAAGCAATCAGCCCCAGCATTTT
CDR3: CAWSVSGGSNQPQHF

V: TRBV5-1
J: TRBJ2-1
D: NA
size: NA
DNA: TGCGCCAGCAGCTTGCAGGGCCTGTATGAGCAGTTCTTC
CDR3: CASSLQGLYEQFF

V: TRBV13
J: TRBJ2-3
D: NA
size: NA
DNA: TGTGCCAGCAGCAGGGGACTCACAGATACGCAGTATTTT
CDR3: CASSRGLTDTQYF

V: TRBV28
J: TRBJ2-3
D: NA
size: NA
DNA: TGTGCCAGCAGTTTTAGGATTAGCACAGATACGCAGTATTTT
CDR3: CASSFRISTDTQYF

V: TRBV4-3
J: TRBJ2-3
D: TRBD2
size: NA
DNA: TGCGCCAGCAGCCAAGATTTAGGCGGGGGGGGGAAAGATACGCAGTATTTT
CDR3: CASSQDLGGGGKDTQYF

V: TRBV29-1
J: TRBJ1-1
D: NA
size: NA
DNA: TGCAGCGCCCGAATACAGGGATCCATGAACACTGAAGCTTTCTTT
CDR3: CSARIQGSMNTEAFF

V: TRBV6-1
J: TRBJ2-1
D: NA
size: NA
DNA: TGTGCCAGCAGTTTTCTTGGGCGTGAGCAGTTCTTC
CDR3: CASSFLGREQFF

V: TRBV2
J: TRBJ2-1
D: NA
size: NA
DNA: TGTGCCAGCAGTGAATTGGGCAGCTACAATGAGCAGTTCTTC
CDR3: CASSELGSYNEQFF

V: TRBV2
J: TRBJ1-2
D: TRBD1
size: NA
DNA: TGTGCCAGCATTCCTCTTGGGGGAACAGGGGGCGGTGGCTACACCTTC
CDR3: CASIPLGGTGGGGYTF

V: TRBV28
J: TRBJ1-1
D: NA
size: few
DNA: TGTGCCAGCAGTTTATTAGCAGGTGAAGCTTTCTTT
CDR3: CASSLLAGEAFF

V: TRBV4-3
J: TRBJ2-1
D: TRBD1
size: NA
DNA: TGCGCCAGCAGTCGGGACAGGGGCTCCTACAATGAGCAGTTCTTC
CDR3: CASSRDRGSYNEQFF

V: TRBV9
J: TRBJ1-1
D: NA
size: few
DNA: TGTGCCAGCAGCCGCGGGGGGGTGAACACTGAAGCTTTCTTT
CDR3: CASSRGGVNTEAFF

V: TRBV19
J: TRBJ1-1
D: NA
size: NA
DNA: TGTGCCAGTAGTTTTTCATTGAACACTGAAGCTTTCTTT
CDR3: CASSFSLNTEAFF

V: TRBV30
J: TRBJ2-1
D: NA
size: NA
DNA: TGTGCCTGGAGTGTTAGGGCCAGCAATGAGCAGTTCTTC
CDR3: CAWSVRASNEQFF

V: TRBV4-2
J: TRBJ1-2
D: NA
size: NA
DNA: TGTGCCAGCAGCCAATCCTGGACAGCCAACTATGGCTACACCTTC
CDR3: CASSQSWTANYGYTF

V: TRBV29-1
J: TRBJ2-3
D: TRBD2
size: once
DNA: TGCAGTCTGACTAGCGGGAGTTCAAATACGCAGTATTTT
CDR3: CSLTSGSSNTQYF

V: TRBV29-1
J: TRBJ1-4
D: TRBD1
size: NA
DNA: TGCAGCGTTCACAGGGGACGAGAAGAAAAACTGTTTTTT
CDR3: CSVHRGREEKLFF

V: TRBV11-2
J: TRBJ2-2
D: TRBD2
size: NA
DNA: TGTGCCAGCAGCTTAGGGACTAGCGGTACCGGGGAGCTGTTTTTT
CDR3: CASSLGTSGTGELFF

V: TRBV6-4
J: TRBJ1-5
D: NA
size: NA
DNA: TGTGCCAGCAGTGCCAGGGAGGACAATCAGCCCCAGCATTTT
CDR3: CASSAREDNQPQHF

V: TRBV20-1
J: TRBJ1-2
D: NA
size: NA
DNA: TGCAGTGCTAAAGGGGACTATGGCTACACCTTC
CDR3: CSAKGDYGYTF

V: TRBV29-1
J: TRBJ2-1
D: NA
size: NA
DNA: TGCAGCGTTGAGGCAGGGAGGAATGAGCAGTTCTTC
CDR3: CSVEAGRNEQFF

V: TRBV11-2
J: TRBJ2-7
D: NA
size: NA
DNA: TGTGCCAGCAGCTCCCTAGCCTACGAGCAGTACTTC
CDR3: CASSSLAYEQYF

V: TRBV5-4
J: TRBJ2-1
D: TRBD2
size: once
DNA: TGTGCCAGCAGCTTGTCCCCCTCAGTAGCGGGAGGGATATACTACAATGAGCAGTTCTTC
CDR3: CASSLSPSVAGGIYYNEQFF

V: TRBV6-6
J: TRBJ2-1
D: TRBD1
size: NA
DNA: TGTGCCAGCAGTTGGCCCACAGGGGTCATCGAGAATGAGCAGTTCTTC
CDR3: CASSWPTGVIENEQFF

V: TRBV6-1
J: TRBJ2-7
D: NA
size: NA
DNA: TGTGCCAGCAGTGAAGACCCCCCGGGGATTAGTCTACACGAGCAGTACTTC
CDR3: CASSEDPPGISLHEQYF

V: TRBV28
J: TRBJ2-1
D: NA
size: NA
DNA: TGTGCCAGCAGTTTCCAGGGACACAATGAGCAGTTCTTC
CDR3: CASSFQGHNEQFF

V: TRBV10-3
J: TRBJ2-7
D: NA
size: few
DNA: TGTGCCACTTCACAGCCTTCTCAGAGCTCCTACGAGCAGTACTTC
CDR3: CATSQPSQSSYEQYF

V: TRBV4-2
J: TRBJ2-2
D: TRBD2
size: NA
DNA: TGTGCCAGCAGCCAAGCCTTTAGCGGGACCGGGGAGCTGTTTTTT
CDR3: CASSQAFSGTGELFF

V: TRBV7-8
J: TRBJ1-2
D: NA
size: NA
DNA: TGTGCCAGCAGTTCCTGGTCCACCTACTATGGCTACACCTTC
CDR3: CASSSWSTYYGYTF

V: TRBV4-1
J: TRBJ2-7
D: TRBD2
size: once
DNA: TGCGCCAGCAGCCAAGATCTAGCGGGCTCCTACGAGCAGTACTTC
CDR3: CASSQDLAGSYEQYF

V: TRBV27
J: TRBJ2-3
D: TRBD1
size: NA
DNA: TGTGCCAGCAGTTTACGGGACAGAGTCACAGATACGCAGTATTTT
CDR3: CASSLRDRVTDTQYF

V: TRBV14
J: TRBJ2-3
D: NA
size: NA
DNA: TGTGCCAGCAGCCAAGAAAACACCGCTAGACCCAGCACAGATACGCAGTATTTT
CDR3: CASSQENTARPSTDTQYF

V: TRBV19
J: TRBJ2-7
D: NA
size: once
DNA: TGTGCCAGTAGTATAGATCTCGACAGAGGGGAGCAGTACTTC
CDR3: CASSIDLDRGEQYF

V: TRBV6-5
J: TRBJ2-7
D: TRBD1
size: NA
DNA: TGTGCCAGCAGTTACCATTGGACAGGGGCTATCGAGCAGTACTTC
CDR3: CASSYHWTGAIEQYF

V: TRBV25-1
J: TRBJ2-3
D: TRBD2
size: NA
DNA: TGTGCCAGCAGTAAGGAGGGGACTAGCGTTAGCACAGATACGCAGTATTTT
CDR3: CASSKEGTSVSTDTQYF

V: TRBV4-3
J: TRBJ2-5
D: TRBD2
size: NA
DNA: TGCGCCAGCAGCCAAGGTAGCGGGCCCGAAGAGACCCAGTACTTC
CDR3: CASSQGSGPEETQYF

V: TRBV6-5
J: TRBJ2-3
D: NA
size: NA
DNA: TGTGCCAGCAGTTCACCTTGGAGTAAGACAGATACGCAGTATTTT
CDR3: CASSSPWSKTDTQYF

V: TRBV2
J: TRBJ1-1
D: NA
size: NA
DNA: TGTGCCAGCAGTGCAAGGGCCCAACAGAACACTGAAGCTTTCTTT
CDR3: CASSARAQQNTEAFF

V: TRBV6-5
J: TRBJ2-2
D: TRBD2
size: NA
DNA: TGTGCCAGCAGTTCAGCTAGCGGGGATTACACCGGGGAGCTGTTTTTT
CDR3: CASSSASGDYTGELFF

V: TRBV11-2
J: TRBJ2-7
D: TRBD1
size: NA
DNA: TGTGCCAGCAGCCCCGGGACAGGAAGCTCCTACGAGCAGTACTTC
CDR3: CASSPGTGSSYEQYF

V: TRBV5-6
J: TRBJ2-1
D: NA
size: NA
DNA: TGTGCCAGCAGCTTGAGGGAGCTCTTCAACTCCTACAATGAGCAGTTCTTC
CDR3: CASSLRELFNSYNEQFF

V: TRBV10-2
J: TRBJ2-1
D: NA
size: NA
DNA: TGCGCCAGCAGTGATACGCCCCGGAGGACTGGAATGTCAAATGAGCAGTTCTTC
CDR3: CASSDTPRRTGMSNEQFF

V: TRBV28
J: TRBJ1-1
D: NA
size: NA
DNA: TGTGCCAGCAGCTTAGACAGGATCGAAGCTTTCTTT
CDR3: CASSLDRIEAFF

V: TRBV4-1
J: TRBJ1-1
D: NA
size: NA
DNA: TGCGCCAGCAGCACTAAACCCACGGCGAACACTGAAGCTTTCTTT
CDR3: CASSTKPTANTEAFF

V: TRBV27
J: TRBJ1-3
D: NA
size: NA
DNA: TGTGCCAGCAGCCCGTCAGGGACGCTGATCTCTGGAAACACCATATATTTT
CDR3: CASSPSGTLISGNTIYF

V: TRBV6-5
J: TRBJ2-5
D: TRBD1
size: NA
DNA: TGTGCCAGCAGTCCACGGGACAGGGTACAAGAGACCCAGTACTTC
CDR3: CASSPRDRVQETQYF

V: TRBV5-5
J: TRBJ2-7
D: TRBD1
size: NA
DNA: TGTGCCAGCAGCTCCAAACAGGGGGGTAAGCCCTACGAGCAGTACTTC
CDR3: CASSSKQGGKPYEQYF